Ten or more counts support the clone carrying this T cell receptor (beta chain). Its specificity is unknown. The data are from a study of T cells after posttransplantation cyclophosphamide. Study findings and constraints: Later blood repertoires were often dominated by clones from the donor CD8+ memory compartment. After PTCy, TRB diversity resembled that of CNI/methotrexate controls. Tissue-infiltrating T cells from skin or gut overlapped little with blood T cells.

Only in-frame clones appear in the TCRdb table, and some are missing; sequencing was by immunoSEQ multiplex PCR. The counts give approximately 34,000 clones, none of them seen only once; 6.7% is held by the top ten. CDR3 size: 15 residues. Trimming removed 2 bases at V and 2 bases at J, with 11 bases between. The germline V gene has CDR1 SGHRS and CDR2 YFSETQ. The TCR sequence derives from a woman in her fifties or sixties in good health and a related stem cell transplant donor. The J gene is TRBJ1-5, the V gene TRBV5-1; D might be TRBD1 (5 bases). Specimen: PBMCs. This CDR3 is CASSFNGGGNQPQHF. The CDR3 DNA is TGCGCCAGCAGCTTTAACGGGGGAGGCAATCAGCCCCAGCATTTT.